The 32 T cell receptor beta chains given below trace back to one sample, sequenced in a study of blood T cell repertoires in COVID-19. The assay was immunoSEQ multiplex PCR, and TCRdb's table has in-frame clones only and misses some. This sample has around 300,000 clones; roughly nine tenths occur once, and the top ten carry around 1.9%. The specimen sequenced was PBMCs or T cells enriched from blood (not recorded which). These receptors were taken from a woman aged 60 to 75 who had recovered from COVID-19.

The chain links TRBV2 to TRBJ2-3, with no clear D. The length of the CDR3 is 13 residues. In germline, CDR1 is SNHLY, CDR2 FYNNEI. The V and J ends lost 4 bases and 5 bases respectively, with 10 bases between them. CDR3 loop: CASSAEARDTQYF. The CDR3 coding sequence is TGTGCCAGCAGTGCCGAGGCCCGAGATACGCAGTATTTT.

The chain links TRBV13 to TRBJ1-6, with no clear D. V was cut by 2 bases and J by 13 bases, with 12 bases left in between. CDR1 PRHDT and CDR2 FYEKMQ come from the germline V gene (reference sequence). The CDR3 spans 13 residues. CDR3 sequence (DNA): TGTGCCAGCAGCTTATACGGAGTAGGCCCCCTCCACTTT. Translating gives CASSLYGVGPLHF. Variable domain in full (rest from reference TRBV13 and TRBJ1-6): AAGVIQSPRHLIKEKRETATLKCYPIPRHDTVYWYQQGPGQDPQFLISFYEKMQSDKGSIPDRFSAQQFSDYHSELNMSSLELGDSALYFCASSLYGVGPLHFGNGTRLTVT.

This rearrangement joins TRBV5-8 to TRBJ2-5; 7 nucleotides match TRBD2. The germline gives CDR1 SGHTS, CDR2 YDEGEE. The CDR3 loop spans 16 amino acids. V shed 1 base, J shed 1 base, and the junction held 7 bases outside the gene matches. The DNA of the CDR3 is TGTGCCAGCAGCTTGAGGGGCGGGGGTCGCCAAGAGACCCAGTACTTC. Its translation is CASSLRGGGRQETQYF.

The rearrangement links TRBV28 to TRBJ2-7; D gene uncertain. The V gene's germline CDR1 is MDHEN and CDR2 SYDVKM. The CDR3 sequence is 12 residues long. The ends were cut back, 4 bases at V and 2 bases at J, with 6 bases in the middle. The CDR3 coding sequence is TGTGCCAGCAGTTCCCAGACCTACGAGCAGTACTTC. It encodes CASSSQTYEQYF.

The chain couples TRBV2 to TRBJ1-6; D remains ambiguous. The germline V gene encodes CDR1 SNHLY and CDR2 FYNNEI. Trimming shortened V by 7 bases and J by 0 bases, and 10 bases separated the two germline ends. The CDR3 sequence is 15 residues long. CDR3 DNA sequence: TGTGCCAGCAAGTACGTTAGCTCCTATAATTCACCCCTCCACTTT. Its protein product is CASKYVSSYNSPLHF.

This rearrangement joins TRBV1 to TRBJ1-2; whether TRBD1, the table's D call, matches the DNA was not checked. TRBV1 is a pseudogene segment. The CDR3 length is 17 residues. The CDR3 coding sequence is TGCACCAGCAGCCAGGCAGCCCCCCGGGACAGGTCCTATGGCTACACCTTC. This sequence encodes CTSSQAAPRDRSYGYTF.

This sequence joins TRBV14 and TRBJ2-1; D is ambiguous. Trimming cost V 4 bases and J 4 bases, with 8 bases left between them. The CDR3 is 13 amino acids. Germline V CDR1 and CDR2: SGHDN, FVKESK. As DNA, the CDR3 is TGTGCCAGCAGCCCCAGTCATTACAATGAGCAGTTCTTC. Translated, it gives CASSPSHYNEQFF.

This sequence joins TRBV4-1 and TRBJ1-4, with a tentative D call TRBD1 (5 bases). CDR1 is MGHRA and CDR2 is YSYEKL in the germline V gene. The CDR3 extends over 16 amino acids. V was clipped by 8 bases and J by 8 bases, with 24 bases between them. The CDR3 bases are TGCGCCAGCGGAGCTAAATTGGGAGGGGCTAGAGAAAAACTGTTTTTT. Translating it yields CASGAKLGGAREKLFF.

The chain is built from TRBV30 and TRBJ1-4, with D possibly matching TRBD1 (5 bases). Trimming shortened V by 5 bases and J by 8 bases, and 12 bases separated the two germline ends. CDR3 length equals 12 residues. Germline loops: CDR1 GTSNPN, CDR2 SVGIG (reference sequence). In DNA form, the CDR3 reads TGTGCCTGGGGGGGGAGGAACGAAAAACTGTTTTTT. Translating gives CAWGGRNEKLFF.

This clone was picked up one time. The chain couples TRBV10-3 to TRBJ1-3; no firm D call. CDR3 length: 13 residues. The germline gives CDR1 ENHRY, CDR2 SYGVKD. Trimming took off 6 bases at V and 0 bases at J, with 6 bases between the two ends. The CDR3 is CAIRSGSGNTIYF. As DNA, the CDR3 is TGTGCCATCAGATCAGGCTCTGGAAACACCATATATTTT.

The chain employs TRBV3-1 (or the pseudogene TRBV3-2) and TRBJ2-7; 9 nucleotides agree with TRBD1. Germline trimming cut 5 bases from V and 3 bases from J; bases unmatched to any gene: 11. CDR3 size: 16 residues. Germline V gives CDR1 LGHDT, CDR2 YNNKEL (reference sequence). CDR3: CASSAGTGLDNYEQYF. CDR3 in DNA: TGTGCCAGCAGCGCCGGGACAGGGCTGGATAACTACGAGCAGTACTTC.

CDR3 loop: CASSPPNQETQYF. CDR3 sequence (DNA): TGTGCCAGCAGTCCACCTAACCAAGAGACCCAGTACTTC. The chain uses TRBV7-3 and TRBJ2-5; D is unresolved. Germline CDR1 and CDR2: SGHTA and FQGTGA. This CDR3 contains 13 residues. Trimming stripped 6 bases from V and 0 bases from J, with 8 bases between.

There are a few counts of this clone. The V call is TRBV4-1, the J call TRBJ2-7, with 11 bases that match TRBD2. Germline V lookup: CDR1 MGHRA, CDR2 YSYEKL. Trimming removed 4 bases from V and 4 bases from J; junction bases left unmatched: 6. CDR3 length equals 15 residues. As DNA, the CDR3 is TGCGCCAGCAGCCGAGCGACTAGCGGGGCGTACGAGCAGTACTTC. Its protein product is CASSRATSGAYEQYF.

The chain couples TRBV11-2 to TRBJ2-2; TRBD2 matches at 11 bases. Germline lookup yields CDR1 SGHAT and CDR2 FQNNGV. V was pared by 5 bases and J by 4 bases, with 6 bases of the junction left unmatched. The CDR3 has 16 amino acids. The CDR3 nucleotides read TGTGCCAGCAGCATCTTAGCGGGAGGGATCACCGGGGAGCTGTTTTTT. Translating it yields CASSILAGGITGELFF.

This chain joins TRBV10-1 and TRBJ2-1; tentative D call: TRBD1 (6 bases). The length of the CDR3 is 15 residues. V lost 4 bases and J lost 8, with 18 bases in between. Germline V gene lookup returns CDR1 WNHNN and CDR2 SYGVQD (reference sequence). The chain's CDR3 is CASSGSTGNVDEQFF. The CDR3 coding sequence is TGCGCCAGCAGTGGAAGTACAGGGAACGTTGATGAGCAGTTCTTC.

In its sample, this clone was seen a few times. Germline and junction disagree at one end, which may indicate a read error. The rearrangement links TRBV19 to TRBJ2-7; 8 bases are a match to TRBD2. Germline CDR1 reads LNHDA; CDR2 reads SQIVND (reference sequence). The CDR3 loop spans 14 amino acids. The CDR3 here is CASSIDGLAYKQYF. The CDR3 bases are TGTGCCAGTAGTATAGACGGACTAGCCTACAAGCAGTACTTC.

A word on this clone: This sample also contains other DNA sequences that code for the same CDR3. The V gene is TRBV5-1, the J gene TRBJ1-1; 7 bases align to TRBD1. The CDR3 has 14 amino acids. Germline V lookup: CDR1 SGHRS, CDR2 YFSETQ. The junction had 5 bases not matched to a gene; V was cut back by 2 bases and J by 4 bases. The CDR3: CASSLDRVGTEAFF. The CDR3 nucleotides are TGCGCCAGCAGCTTAGACAGGGTTGGCACTGAAGCTTTCTTT.

This clone appeared a few times. The chain joins TRBV7-9 to TRBJ1-4; a possible D gene is TRBD1 (5 bases). The length of the CDR3 is 17 residues. V shed 7 bases and J shed 4 bases, with 22 bases lying between them. Germline lookup yields CDR1 SEHNR and CDR2 FQNEAQ (reference sequence). The CDR3: CASTKGRPGLLNEKLFF. CDR3 coding DNA: TGTGCCAGCACCAAGGGGAGGCCGGGCCTCCTTAATGAAAAACTGTTTTTT. The full variable domain, rest sourced from reference TRBV7-9 and TRBJ1-4, is DTGVSQNPRHKITKRGQNVTFRCDPISEHNRLYWYRQTLGQGPEFLTYFQNEAQLEKSRLLSDRFSAERPKGSFSTLEIQRTEQGDSAMYLCASTKGRPGLLNEKLFFGSGTQLSVL.

In its sample, this clone was seen a few times. This rearrangement joins TRBV28 to TRBJ1-6; 9 bases agree with TRBD1. There are 16 residues in the CDR3. Germline CDR1 and CDR2: MDHEN and SYDVKM. The J segment lost 9 bases and the V segment lost 2 bases, leaving 8 bases of the junction unmatched. CDR3 DNA: TGTGCCAGCAGTTTACCGGGACAGGGACTTTCTTCACCCCTCCACTTT. Amino acid sequence: CASSLPGQGLSSPLHF.

In DNA form, the CDR3 reads TGTGCCAGCAGTCCGCCGCTTAGGACAGGGGTCGGAAACACCATATATTTT. Amino acids: CASSPPLRTGVGNTIYF. The gene calls are TRBV28 and TRBJ1-3, with 9 bases identical to TRBD1. The CDR3 runs to 17 residues. The germline V gene has CDR1 MDHEN and CDR2 SYDVKM. Unmatched junction bases numbered 12, after V lost 5 bases and J lost 4 bases.

The chain links TRBV28 to TRBJ1-6; D perhaps matches TRBD1 (6 bases). The CDR3 covers 15 residues. CDR1 is MDHEN, CDR2 SYDVKM, per germline. With 2 bases removed from V and 7 bases from J, the gap between germline ends came to 12 bases. The CDR3: CASSLVQGPNSPLHF. The CDR3 DNA reads TGTGCCAGCAGTTTAGTTCAGGGGCCCAATTCACCCCTCCACTTT. Full variable domain (remainder filled in from reference TRBV28 and TRBJ1-6): DVKVTQSSRYLVKRTGEKVFLECVQDMDHENMFWYRQDPGLGLRLIYFSYDVKMKEKGDIPEGYSVSREKKERFSLILESASTNQTSMYLCASSLVQGPNSPLHFGNGTRLTVT.

This chain uses TRBV19 with TRBJ2-3; D might be TRBD1 (6 bases). This CDR3 region has 16 residues. The V gene's germline CDR1 is LNHDA and CDR2 SQIVND (reference sequence). V lost 5 bases and J lost 1, with 16 bases in between. The CDR3 protein is CASSLIGGVGTDTQYF. Written as DNA, the CDR3 is TGTGCCAGTAGTCTTATAGGGGGAGTTGGCACAGATACGCAGTATTTT.

V usage is TRBV7-9 and J usage is TRBJ2-1; D is uncertain. The CDR3 has 16 amino acids. With 1 base removed from V and 9 bases from J, the gap between germline ends came to 19 bases. Germline CDR1 and CDR2: SEHNR and FQNEAQ (reference sequence). The CDR3 sequence is CASSLDGASGLSEQFF. The CDR3 coding sequence is TGTGCCAGCAGCTTAGATGGAGCCTCCGGGTTGAGTGAGCAGTTCTTC.

In regard to this clone: The junction does not match germline at one end; this may be a read error. The V gene is TRBV28, the J gene TRBJ2-7, with 8 bases that match TRBD2. The germline CDR1 and CDR2 sequences are MDHEN and SYDVKM. The CDR3 is 14 amino acids. The CDR3 coding sequence is TGTGCCCGCAGCCGGGGGGGGGCGGTAGGCGAGCAGTACTTC. Residues: CARSRGGAVGEQYF.

This chain connects TRBV27 to TRBJ2-3; 11 bases align to TRBD2. This CDR3 is 18 amino acids long. Trimming at V came to 2 bases and at J to 8 bases, leaving 15 bases not matched to a gene. The germline gives CDR1 MNHEY, CDR2 SMNVEV (reference sequence). The DNA for the CDR3 is TGTGCCAGCAGTTTAGAGAGACCGACTAGCGGGAAGGAAGGTACGCAGTATTTT. This gives the protein CASSLERPTSGKEGTQYF.

The V call is TRBV30, the J call TRBJ1-4; D might be TRBD1 (6 bases). The CDR3 spans 16 residues. Germline V gives CDR1 GTSNPN, CDR2 SVGIG (reference sequence). V was pared by 3 bases and J by 0 bases, with 14 bases between. The CDR3 DNA follows: TGTGCCTGGAGCCCGGACAGAACTGCAACTAATGAAAAACTGTTTTTT. Translating it yields CAWSPDRTATNEKLFF.

V usage is TRBV3-1 (or the pseudogene TRBV3-2) and J usage is TRBJ2-7; no clear D gene. The germline gives CDR1 LGHDT, CDR2 YNNKEL (reference sequence). The CDR3 runs to 14 residues. Deletions cut 2 bases from V and 1 base from J, with 9 bases between. For the CDR3, the DNA is TGTGCCAGCAGCCAACAGATTAATTCCTACGAGCAGTACTTC. This translates into CASSQQINSYEQYF.

This chain connects TRBV11-2 to TRBJ2-7; 11 bases are shared with TRBD2. The CDR3 is 15 residues long. The V segment lost 5 bases and the J segment 7 bases; nucleotides outside the gene matches: 10. CDR1 SGHAT and CDR2 FQNNGV come from the germline V gene. CDR3 residues: CASSTRLAGYVEQYF. The CDR3 nucleotides are TGTGCCAGCAGCACACGACTAGCGGGGTACGTGGAGCAGTACTTC.

The chain combines TRBV19 with TRBJ2-7, with TRBD1 matching 10 bases. Trimming at V came to 8 bases and at J to 3 bases, leaving 4 bases not matched to a gene. Germline V gene lookup returns CDR1 LNHDA and CDR2 SQIVND (reference sequence). The CDR3 sequence is 13 residues long. The CDR3 DNA reads as TGTGCCAGTGGGGGACAGGGGAACTACGAGCAGTACTTC. This encodes CASGGQGNYEQYF.

The chain is built from TRBV7-2 and TRBJ2-5; D gene unclear. Germline loops: CDR1 SGHTA, CDR2 FQGNSA. The germline V and J ends were trimmed by 0 bases and 7 bases, with 6 bases remaining between them. The CDR3 spans 12 residues. CDR3 sequence (DNA): TGTGCCAGCAGCTTAGCGGTCGGGACCCAGTACTTC. Translated: CASSLAVGTQYF.

V usage is TRBV24-1 and J usage is TRBJ1-1; D is undetermined. Germline-derived CDR1 and CDR2 are KGHDR and SFDVKD. V was pared by 7 bases and J by 1 base, with 12 bases between. The CDR3 runs to 14 residues. The CDR3 nucleotides are TGTGCCACCAGGTCAGGTACCAAGAACACTGAAGCTTTCTTT. It codes for CATRSGTKNTEAFF.

Comment on this clone: No DNA is shown, since the ends of the CDR3 on it are uncertain; the CDR3 is the one TCRdb lists. The rearrangement links TRBV7-8 to TRBJ2-1; the table assigns TRBD2, which was not confirmed against the DNA. The germline V gene encodes CDR1 SGHVS and CDR2 FQNEAQ. The CDR3 length equals 14 residues, ends included. CDR3 region: CASSLVAFGTSKFF.